These T cell receptor beta chains were read from a single sample in a study of T cell responses to AZD1222 COVID-19 vaccine. Clones were sequenced by immunoSEQ multiplex PCR, and TCRdb holds only the in-frame ones, with some missing. The sample has 200,000 or so clones, 85% to 95% seen once. The specimen was peripheral blood, collected 28 days after the second AZD1222 dose. Receptors originate from an adult who received the AZD1222 COVID-19 vaccine. CDR3s include the opening cysteine and the closing phenylalanine or tryptophan. D genes are given only for firm matches. Size is omitted from some rows. Given values are once, few, many or a class for expanded clones.

v_call	d_call	clone_size	j_call	cdr3_aa	cdr3_nt
TRBV6-2/TRBV6-3	TRBD2	NA	TRBJ2-7	CASSAGRVPQYF	TGTGCCAGCAGTGCCGGGAGGGTCCCGCAGTACTTC
TRBV6-5	TRBD1	NA	TRBJ2-7	CASSSRVTGGPGEQYF	TGTGCCAGCAGTTCCAGGGTCACAGGGGGACCGGGTGAGCAGTACTTC
TRBV6-5	TRBD1	NA	TRBJ1-1	CASRRQQGLAFF	TGTGCCAGCAGGAGACAACAGGGGTTAGCTTTCTTT
TRBV3-1/TRBV3-2	NA	NA	TRBJ1-2	CASSQGGNRVGYTF	TGTGCCAGCAGCCAAGGCGGAAACAGGGTCGGCTACACCTTC
TRBV4-2	TRBD1	NA	TRBJ1-6	CASSQRHPSDRVNSPLHF	TGTGCCAGCAGCCAACGACACCCGAGCGACAGGGTTAATTCACCCCTCCACTTT
TRBV7-8	NA	once	TRBJ1-1	CASSPARGGVNTEAFF	TGTGCCAGCAGCCCCGCTCGGGGAGGGGTTAACACTGAAGCTTTCTTT
TRBV5-1	TRBD2	NA	TRBJ2-5	CASRTSGGPPSQETQYF	TGCGCCAGCCGCACTAGCGGGGGGCCGCCCTCCCAAGAGACCCAGTACTTC
TRBV9	NA	once	TRBJ1-2	CASSGGNWDGYTF	TGTGCCAGCAGCGGGGGGAACTGGGATGGCTACACCTTC
TRBV6-5	NA	NA	TRBJ1-3	CASRTPGTGNTIYF	TGTGCCAGCAGGACCCCGGGGACTGGAAACACCATATATTTT
TRBV30	NA	NA	TRBJ1-6	CAWSETDNSPLHF	TGTGCCTGGAGTGAGACCGATAATTCACCCCTCCACTTT
TRBV3-1/TRBV3-2	NA	NA	TRBJ1-1	CASSLQTNTEAFF	TGTGCCAGCAGCCTCCAGACGAACACTGAAGCTTTCTTT
TRBV12-3/TRBV12-4	NA	NA	TRBJ2-1	CASSLRGDNEQFF	TGTGCCAGCAGTTTGCGAGGGGACAATGAGCAGTTCTTC
TRBV19	TRBD2	once	TRBJ2-1	CASSSGGPILSYNEQFF	TGTGCCAGTAGTAGCGGGGGTCCCATTCTCTCCTACAATGAGCAGTTCTTC
TRBV6-5	TRBD1	NA	TRBJ1-4	CASSTGGPNEKLFF	TGTGCCAGCAGCACAGGGGGCCCTAATGAAAAACTGTTTTTT
TRBV6-5	NA	NA	TRBJ1-2	CASIQTGGYGYTF	TGTGCCAGCATACAGACAGGAGGGTATGGCTACACCTTC
TRBV19	TRBD1	NA	TRBJ2-7	CASSRRTGGQSFSYEQYF	TGTGCCAGTAGTCGCCGGACAGGGGGCCAATCTTTCTCCTACGAGCAGTACTTC
TRBV5-1	NA	once	TRBJ2-1	CASSSQGGSYNEQFF	TGCGCCAGCAGCTCTCAGGGGGGTTCCTACAATGAGCAGTTCTTC
TRBV6-5	NA	NA	TRBJ2-5	CASSYKGKETQYF	TGTGCCAGCAGTTATAAGGGAAAAGAGACCCAGTACTTC